This T cell receptor (beta chain) was sequenced in a study of OX40 agonist ivuxolimab in advanced cancers. The method was immunoSEQ multiplex PCR; TCRdb's version includes in-frame clones alone and lacks a portion of them. The sample lists about 50,000 clones; about 90% were seen once. With respect to this clone: Its antigen is not identified.

This CDR3 is 14 amino acids long. Germline CDR1 is SGHAT and CDR2 is FQNNGV. V shed 7 bases and J shed 7 bases, with 19 bases lying between them. General observations from the study: In CD8+ T cells, expanded clones were on average more numerous than in CD4+.

Blood sampling was done at baseline, cycle 4 day 1, and cycle 7 day 1. The clonotype comes from an adult with an advanced solid tumor such as melanoma, head and neck, liver or kidney cancer. Sequences were derived from CD4+ or CD8+ T cells sorted from blood, sampled in a trial of the OX40 agonist ivuxolimab. The chain couples TRBV11-2 to TRBJ1-1; TRBD1 is a possible D gene (6 bases). The DNA for the CDR3 is TGTGCCAGCACCGCCGGGCGGGGGCAGCGTGAAGCTTTCTTT. Translated, it gives CASTAGRGQREAFF. Full variable domain (remainder filled in from reference TRBV11-2 and TRBJ1-1): EAGVAQSPRYKIIEKRQSVAFWCNPISGHATLYWYQQILGQGPKLLIQFQNNGVVDDSQLPKDRFSAERLKGVDSTLKIQPAKLEDSAVYLCASTAGRGQREAFFGQGTRLTVV.